The clone carrying this T cell receptor beta chain was detected a few times. This specimen belongs to a study of blood T cell repertoires in COVID-19. CDR3 size: 13 residues. Germline V gene data show CDR1 as WSHSY and CDR2 as SAAADI. V dropped 7 bases and J dropped 4 bases, with 11 bases sitting between them. Sequenced by immunoSEQ multiplex PCR; TCRdb stores in-frame clones only, minus some. The sample includes some 150,000 clones, about three quarters of them seen just once. The specimen was PBMCs or T cells enriched from blood (not recorded which). The chain employs TRBV10-2 and TRBJ2-1; no reliable D call. This sequence originates from a woman in her 50s who had recovered from COVID-19. The CDR3 nucleotides read TGCGCCAGCAATGCGAGGCCATACAATGAGCAGTTCTTC. Protein product: CASNARPYNEQFF.